This entry is about one T cell receptor (beta chain). Its antigen remains unknown. These data belong to a study of tumor and adjacent non-tumor tissue in lung cancer. Overall study context: There were around 11 adenocarcinoma, a couple of squamous cell carcinoma and 1 small cell lung cancer cases. Whole-study findings and limits: In normal lung, the top 100 clones were significantly more dominant than in tumor. TCR diversity was significantly greater in tumor than normal lung tissue.

The library came from three nested PCR rounds adapted from ARM-PCR protocols. TCRdb reanalysed the multiplex PCR reads using MiXCR and keeps one entry per CDR3 protein. The data show fewer than 150,000 distinct CDR3 sequences, around 67% seen once. The CDR3 sequence is 16 residues long. V was pared by 5 bases and J by 0 bases, with 13 bases between. Germline V gene lookup returns CDR1 SGHVS and CDR2 FQNEAQ. This sample's RNA came from whole unsorted tissue. This TCR was sampled from a man in his 60s with small cell lung cancer. Material: lung tumor tissue. This chain joins TRBV7-8 and TRBJ2-2; the D is unclear. The CDR3 DNA reads TGTGCCAGCAGCATATTGAGCCGGGCGAACACCGGGGAGCTGTTTTTT. Its protein is CASSILSRANTGELFF.